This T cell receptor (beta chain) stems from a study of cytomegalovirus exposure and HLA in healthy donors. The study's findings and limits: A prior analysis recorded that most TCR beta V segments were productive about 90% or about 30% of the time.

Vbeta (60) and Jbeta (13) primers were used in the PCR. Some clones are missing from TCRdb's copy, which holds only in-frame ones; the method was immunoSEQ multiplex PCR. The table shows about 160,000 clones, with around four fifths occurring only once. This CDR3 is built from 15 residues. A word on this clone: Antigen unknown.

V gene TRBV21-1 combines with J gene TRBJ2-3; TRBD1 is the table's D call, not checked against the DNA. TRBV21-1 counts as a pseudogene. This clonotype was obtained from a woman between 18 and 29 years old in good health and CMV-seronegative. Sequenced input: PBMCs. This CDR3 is CASSKTRGSTDTQYF. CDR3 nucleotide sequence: TGTGCCAGCAGCAAAACGAGGGGGTCCACAGATACGCAGTATTTT.